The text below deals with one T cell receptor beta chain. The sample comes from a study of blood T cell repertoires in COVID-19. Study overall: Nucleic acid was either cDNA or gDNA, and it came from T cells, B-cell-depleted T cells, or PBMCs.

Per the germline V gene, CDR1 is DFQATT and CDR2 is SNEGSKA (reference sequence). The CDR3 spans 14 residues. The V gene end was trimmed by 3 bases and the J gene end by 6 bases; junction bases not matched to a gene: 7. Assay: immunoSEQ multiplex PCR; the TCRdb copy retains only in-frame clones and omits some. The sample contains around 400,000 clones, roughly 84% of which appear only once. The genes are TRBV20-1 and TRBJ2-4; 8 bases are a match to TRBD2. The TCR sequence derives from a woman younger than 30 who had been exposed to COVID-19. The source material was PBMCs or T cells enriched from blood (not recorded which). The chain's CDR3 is CSASGRGDPNIQYF. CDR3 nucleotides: TGCAGTGCTAGTGGGCGGGGGGACCCAAACATTCAGTACTTC.